This T cell receptor (beta chain) stems from a study of Ad26.COV2.S vaccination and SARS-CoV-2 variants. Study context: The authors gave Ad26.COV2.S intramuscularly, either once or twice 56 days apart. Whole-study findings and limits: Once vaccination had occurred, spike-specific CD8+ and CD4+ T cell responses reportedly showed substantial breadth.

Treatment described: roughly 18 received Ad26.COV2.S at low or high dose, single or two shots; roughly five received placebo; per-sample allocation not given. Vaccine and placebo recipients were sampled on day 63 after the first injection. Sequencing was performed with immunoSEQ multiplex PCR; in TCRdb, only in-frame clones are kept and a portion is missing. The profile covers under 550,000 clones, with roughly 90% appearing a single time and around 3.6% taken by the ten largest. This clone was detected a few times. The antigen remains undetermined. Between the trimmed V and J ends, which lost 0 bases and 7 bases, there was a span of 13 bases. The germline CDR1 and CDR2 sequences are MNHEY and SVGAGI. The CDR3 sequence is 16 residues long.

Material: peripheral blood, obtained in a trial of Ad26.COV2.S vaccine versus placebo. This clonotype was sampled from a person aged 18 to 59 who received the Ad26.COV2.S COVID-19 vaccine or a placebo. V gene TRBV6-5 combines with J gene TRBJ1-6; possibly TRBD1 for D (6 bases). CDR3 sequence reads: CASSYSRQEGNSPLHF. The CDR3 DNA reads TGTGCCAGCAGTTACTCGCGACAGGAGGGAAATTCACCCCTCCACTTT.